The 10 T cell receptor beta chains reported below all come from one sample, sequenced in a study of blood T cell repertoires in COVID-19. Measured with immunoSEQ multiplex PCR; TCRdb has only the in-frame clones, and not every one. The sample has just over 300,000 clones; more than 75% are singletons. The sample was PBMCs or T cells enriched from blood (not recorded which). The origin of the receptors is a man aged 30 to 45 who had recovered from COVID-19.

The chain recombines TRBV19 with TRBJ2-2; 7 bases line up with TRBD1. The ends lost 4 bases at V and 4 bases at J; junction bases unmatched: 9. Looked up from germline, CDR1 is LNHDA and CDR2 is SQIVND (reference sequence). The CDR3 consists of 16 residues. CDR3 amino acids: CASSKRQGEGTGELFF. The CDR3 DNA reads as TGTGCCAGTAGTAAAAGACAGGGTGAGGGCACCGGGGAGCTGTTTTTT.

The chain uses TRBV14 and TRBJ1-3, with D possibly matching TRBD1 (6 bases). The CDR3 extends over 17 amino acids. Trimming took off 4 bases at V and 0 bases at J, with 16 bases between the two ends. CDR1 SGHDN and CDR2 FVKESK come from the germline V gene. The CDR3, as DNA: TGTGCCAGCAGCCGACAGGAGCTTCCCTCCTCTGGAAACACCATATATTTT. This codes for CASSRQELPSSGNTIYF.

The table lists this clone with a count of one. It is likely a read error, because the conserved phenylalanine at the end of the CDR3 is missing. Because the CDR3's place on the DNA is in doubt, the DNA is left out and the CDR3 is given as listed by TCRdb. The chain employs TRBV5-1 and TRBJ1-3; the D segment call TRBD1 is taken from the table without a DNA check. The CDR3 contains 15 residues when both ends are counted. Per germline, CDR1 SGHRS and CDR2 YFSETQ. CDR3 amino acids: CASSLDGTGGGRAYL.

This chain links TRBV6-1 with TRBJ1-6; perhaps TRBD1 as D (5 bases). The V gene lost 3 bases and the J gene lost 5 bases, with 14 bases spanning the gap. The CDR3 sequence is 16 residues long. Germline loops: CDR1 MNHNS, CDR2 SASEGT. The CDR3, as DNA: TGTGCCAGCAGTGAGTGGGGCAGACTCGATAATTCACCCCTCCACTTT. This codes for CASSEWGRLDNSPLHF.

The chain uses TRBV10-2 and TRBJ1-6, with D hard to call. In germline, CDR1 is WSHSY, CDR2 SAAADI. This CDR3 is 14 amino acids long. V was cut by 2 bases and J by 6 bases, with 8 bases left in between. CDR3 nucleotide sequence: TGCGCCAGCAGTGAGCTAGGATCTAATTCACCCCTCCACTTT. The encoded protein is CASSELGSNSPLHF.

This CDR3 is CASSPSPGNTEAFF. For the CDR3, the DNA is TGTGCCAGCTCACCATCGCCCGGGAACACTGAAGCTTTCTTT. The rearrangement joins TRBV18 to TRBJ1-1; D ambiguous. Germline assignment: CDR1 KGHSH and CDR2 LQKENI. The V and J ends lost 2 bases and 1 base respectively, with 8 bases between them. The CDR3 totals 14 residues.

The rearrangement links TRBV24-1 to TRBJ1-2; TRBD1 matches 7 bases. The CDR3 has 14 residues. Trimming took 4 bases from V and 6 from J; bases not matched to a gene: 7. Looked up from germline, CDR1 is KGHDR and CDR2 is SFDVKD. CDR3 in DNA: TGTGCCACCAGTGACTCCGGGACAGAGGATGGCTACACCTTC. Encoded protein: CATSDSGTEDGYTF.

The CDR3 DNA reads as TGCGCCAGCAGCCAAGCAGGGGGTTTTGCCTACGAGCAGTACTTC. It yields the protein CASSQAGGFAYEQYF. The genes are TRBV4-1 and TRBJ2-7; 7 nucleotides line up with TRBD1. The V gene's germline CDR1 is MGHRA and CDR2 YSYEKL. The CDR3 is 15 residues long. Trimming cost V 1 base and J 2 bases; bases outside gene matches: 5.

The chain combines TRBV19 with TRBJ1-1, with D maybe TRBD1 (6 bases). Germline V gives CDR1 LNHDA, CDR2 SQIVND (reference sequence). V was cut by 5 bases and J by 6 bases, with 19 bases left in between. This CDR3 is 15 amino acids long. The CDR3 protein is CASSAIDRPSPEAFF. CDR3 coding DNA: TGTGCCAGTAGTGCAATCGACAGGCCCTCGCCTGAAGCTTTCTTT.

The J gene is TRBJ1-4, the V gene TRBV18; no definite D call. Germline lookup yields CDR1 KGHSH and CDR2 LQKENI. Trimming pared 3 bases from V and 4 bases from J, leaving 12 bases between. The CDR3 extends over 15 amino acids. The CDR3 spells CASSPLSGVNEKLFF. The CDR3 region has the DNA TGTGCCAGCTCACCGCTATCCGGTGTTAATGAAAAACTGTTTTTT.